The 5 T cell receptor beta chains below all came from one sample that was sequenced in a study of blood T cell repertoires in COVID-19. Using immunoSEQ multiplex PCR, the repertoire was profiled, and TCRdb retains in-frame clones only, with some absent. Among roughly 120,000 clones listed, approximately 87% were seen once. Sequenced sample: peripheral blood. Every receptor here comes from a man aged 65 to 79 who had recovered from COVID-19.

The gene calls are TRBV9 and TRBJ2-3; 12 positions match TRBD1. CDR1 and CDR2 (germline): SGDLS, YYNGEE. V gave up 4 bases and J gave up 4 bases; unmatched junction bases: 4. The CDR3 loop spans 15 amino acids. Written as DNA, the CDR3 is TGTGCCAGCAGCATCGGGACAGGGGGCGCAGATACGCAGTATTTT. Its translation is CASSIGTGGADTQYF.

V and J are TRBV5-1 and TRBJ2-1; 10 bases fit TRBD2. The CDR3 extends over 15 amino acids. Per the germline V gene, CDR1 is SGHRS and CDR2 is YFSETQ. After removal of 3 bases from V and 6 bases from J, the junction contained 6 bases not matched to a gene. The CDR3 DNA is TGCGCCAGCAGCTCTGACCAGCGGGGGGGCAATGAGCAGTTCTTC. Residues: CASSSDQRGGNEQFF.

The CDR3 DNA reads as TGTGCCAGCAGCTGGCTGGGTAGCGGGAACACAGATACGCAGTATTTT. Translated: CASSWLGSGNTDTQYF. The genes are TRBV7-2 and TRBJ2-3, with 8 positions matching TRBD2. The germline gives CDR1 SGHTA, CDR2 FQGNSA. The junction had 8 bases not matched to a gene; V was cut back by 4 bases and J by 2 bases. This CDR3 comprises 16 residues.

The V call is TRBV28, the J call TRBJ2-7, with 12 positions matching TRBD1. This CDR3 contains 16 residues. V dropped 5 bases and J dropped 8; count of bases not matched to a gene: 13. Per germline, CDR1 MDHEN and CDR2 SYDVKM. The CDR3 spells CASSEPGQGATSKQYF. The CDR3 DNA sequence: TGTGCCAGCAGTGAACCGGGACAGGGGGCCACTTCTAAGCAGTACTTC.

The CDR3 sequence: CASSPRTSGSHEQYF. DNA of the CDR3: TGTGCCAGCAGCCCTCGGACTAGCGGGAGTCACGAGCAGTACTTC. The chain employs TRBV7-9 and TRBJ2-7; 13 positions match TRBD2. J was trimmed by 5 bases and V by 5 bases; bases with no gene match: 6. The CDR3 contains 15 residues. Germline CDR1 reads SEHNR; CDR2 reads FQNEAQ (reference sequence).